These 31 T cell receptor beta chains were sequenced from one sample in a study of CD8 T cells in ankylosing spondylitis. Via MiXCR, TCRdb re-called the 5' RACE reads, giving one row per CDR3 protein. The data contain tens of thousands of distinct CDR3 sequences, 7.2% of them seen just once; the ten biggest clones take up over 9.5%. Sample: blood, either unsorted or a sorted T cell fraction (not recorded which). Receptor source: a male donor with ankylosing spondylitis or in good health (not recorded which).

This clonotype has a handful of counts. J is TRBJ2-5 and V is TRBV7-6; D is unresolved. The CDR3 has 14 amino acids. With 2 bases removed from V and 0 bases from J, the gap between germline ends came to 7 bases. Germline-derived CDR1 and CDR2 are SGHVS and FNYEAQ. The CDR3 nucleotides read TGTGCCAGCAGCTTACAAGGTTACCAAGAGACCCAGTACTTC. It is translated as CASSLQGYQETQYF.

This clonotype was recorded many times. The V and J genes are TRBV6-2 or TRBV6-3 and TRBJ2-5; D remains ambiguous. Germline CDR1 MNHEY, CDR2 SVGEGT. The CDR3 consists of 12 residues. V dropped 5 bases and J dropped 5 bases, with 9 bases sitting between them. DNA for the CDR3: TGTGCCAGCAGTACCCCCCGGGAGACCCAGTACTTC. Protein: CASSTPRETQYF.

This clonotype came up many times. This sequence joins TRBV20-1 and TRBJ2-1; 8 bases map to TRBD1. V shed 3 bases, J shed 7 bases, and the junction held 5 bases outside the gene matches. The CDR3 contains 13 residues. Germline values: CDR1 DFQATT, CDR2 SNEGSKA (reference sequence). CDR3 in amino acids: CSASRGQANEQFF. CDR3 DNA: TGCAGTGCTAGCAGGGGGCAGGCGAATGAGCAGTTCTTC.

This clonotype was found many times. V and J are TRBV12-3 or TRBV12-4 and TRBJ1-2; maybe TRBD1 (5 bases). V was pared by 6 bases and J by 5 bases, with 19 bases between. This CDR3 region has 15 residues. CDR3 in amino acids: CASSPGPDRTYGYTF. CDR3 nucleotide sequence: TGTGCCAGCAGCCCAGGCCCAGACAGAACATATGGCTACACCTTC.

This clonotype has ten or more counts. This chain joins TRBV29-1 and TRBJ2-5; 7 positions agree with TRBD1. Germline loops: CDR1 SQVTM, CDR2 ANQGSEA. The V gene end was trimmed by 0 bases and the J gene end by 2 bases; junction bases not matched to a gene: 0. This CDR3 has 13 amino acids. CDR3 amino acids: CSVEEGQQETQYF. CDR3 bases: TGCAGCGTTGAAGAGGGACAGCAAGAGACCCAGTACTTC.

By frequency in the sample, this clonotype is medium-sized. This sequence joins TRBV20-1 and TRBJ2-3; TRBD2 aligns across 11 bases. This CDR3 has 14 amino acids. V gave up 0 bases and J gave up 5 bases; unmatched junction bases: 1. Germline values: CDR1 DFQATT, CDR2 SNEGSKA (reference sequence). CDR3 nucleotide sequence: TGCAGTGCTAGAGATGGACTAGCGGGAGATACGCAGTATTTT. Amino acid sequence: CSARDGLAGDTQYF.

This clonotype was counted at least ten times. This chain joins TRBV7-2 and TRBJ2-7, with TRBD2 matching 8 bases. The CDR3 length is 17 residues. The germline CDR1 and CDR2 sequences are SGHTA and FQGNSA. With V trimmed by 1 base and J by 1 base, 9 bases remained unmatched. CDR3 protein: CASSLVGAGVSSYEQYF. The CDR3 bases are TGTGCCAGCAGCTTAGTCGGAGCGGGAGTCAGTTCCTACGAGCAGTACTTC.

This clonotype was seen ten or more times. A much larger clone lies one base from this, so it may be a read error. The rearrangement joins TRBV10-3 to TRBJ1-5, with D perhaps TRBD1 (5 bases). The V gene's germline CDR1 is ENHRY and CDR2 SYGVKD. Trimming shortened V by 4 bases and J by 2 bases, and 15 bases separated the two germline ends. The CDR3 runs 16 residues. This CDR3 is CAISGPRGEGNQPQHF. The CDR3 DNA reads TGTGCCATCAGTGGCCCACGGGGGGAGGGCAATCAGCCCCAGCATTTT.

There are many counts of this clonotype. This chain joins TRBV14 and TRBJ1-6, with D unresolved. Germline V gene data show CDR1 as SGHDN and CDR2 as FVKESK. The CDR3 consists of 13 residues. V lost 1 base to trimming and J lost 13 bases, with 11 bases between them. CDR3 in DNA: TGTGCCAGCAGCCAAGGCGTTTGGGCCCCCCTCCACTTT. Its protein product is CASSQGVWAPLHF. Filled out from reference TRBV14 and TRBJ1-6, the complete variable domain reads EAGVTQFPSHSVIEKGQTVTLRCDPISGHDNLYWYRRVMGKEIKFLLHFVKESKQDESGMPNNRFLAERTGGTYSTLKVQPAELEDSGVYFCASSQGVWAPLHFGNGTRLTVT.

Ten or more counts support this clonotype. The V gene is TRBV9, the J gene TRBJ2-3; D unresolved. V lost 0 bases, J lost 1 base, and 9 bases lay in between. Germline CDR1 SGDLS, CDR2 YYNGEE. The CDR3 consists of 15 residues. CDR3 sequence: CASSVDVQGTDTQYF. The CDR3 nucleotides read TGTGCCAGCAGCGTAGATGTCCAGGGCACAGATACGCAGTATTTT. The full variable domain, with the rest looked up from reference TRBV9 and TRBJ2-3, is DSGVTQTPKHLITATGQRVTLRCSPRSGDLSVYWYQQSLDQGLQFLIQYYNGEERAKGNILERFSAQQFPDLHSELNLSSLELGDSALYFCASSVDVQGTDTQYFGPGTRLTVL.

This clonotype was detected many times. The J gene is TRBJ2-1, the V gene TRBV28; 12 nucleotides agree with TRBD1. The CDR3 has 17 residues. Germline V gives CDR1 MDHEN, CDR2 SYDVKM. After removal of 7 bases from V and 1 base from J, the junction contained 8 bases not matched to a gene. The CDR3, as DNA: TGTGCCAGCAAGGGGACAGGGGGCTTTGATTCCTACAATGAGCAGTTCTTC. Amino acid sequence: CASKGTGGFDSYNEQFF.

This clonotype was detected many times. J is TRBJ2-1 and V is TRBV29-1; D may match TRBD1 or TRBD2 (5 bases each). Germline values: CDR1 SQVTM, CDR2 ANQGSEA. V shed 6 bases and J shed 2 bases, with 8 bases lying between them. This CDR3 is built from 12 residues. This CDR3 reads CSVADTYNEQFF. As DNA, the CDR3 is TGCAGCGTAGCGGACACCTACAATGAGCAGTTCTTC.

This clonotype was detected many times. V is TRBV4-1 and J is TRBJ2-5, with a weak D call TRBD2 (6 bases). CDR3 length equals 13 residues. The ends were cut back, 5 bases at V and 1 base at J, with 8 bases in the middle. Looked up from germline, CDR1 is MGHRA and CDR2 is YSYEKL. The CDR3: CASSGGFQETQYF. CDR3 coding DNA: TGCGCCAGCAGCGGGGGGTTCCAAGAGACCCAGTACTTC.

Comments on this clonotype: A read error may explain this, as a much larger clone is one base away. This chain joins TRBV7-6 and TRBJ2-1; D is possibly TRBD2 (5 bases). Germline V gene lookup returns CDR1 SGHVS and CDR2 FNYEAQ. The CDR3 is 13 residues long. Between the trimmed V and J ends, which lost 2 bases and 8 bases, there was a span of 10 bases. The CDR3, as DNA: TGTGCCAGCAGCTTACGTTCGCGGGATGAGCAGTTCTTC. It encodes CASSLRSRDEQFF.

This clonotype was recorded many times. The chain combines TRBV12-3 or TRBV12-4 with TRBJ2-7; no firm D call. Trimming left V 4 bases short and J 2 bases short, with 9 bases between. The CDR3 extends over 13 amino acids. The CDR3 sequence: CASSYSAPYEQYF. The CDR3 bases are TGTGCCAGCAGTTACTCGGCCCCCTACGAGCAGTACTTC.

This clonotype came up many times. The chain employs TRBV11-2 and TRBJ2-1; D possibly corresponds to TRBD1 (5 bases). The CDR3 is 13 residues long. Germline V gives CDR1 SGHAT, CDR2 FQNNGV. The V end lost 5 bases, the J end lost 9 bases, and 14 bases lay between the germline ends. The CDR3 protein is CASSPHLRGEQFF. DNA for the CDR3: TGTGCCAGCAGCCCGCATCTAAGGGGTGAGCAGTTCTTC. Based on the CDR3 plus reference TRBV11-2 and TRBJ2-1, the full variable domain is EAGVAQSPRYKIIEKRQSVAFWCNPISGHATLYWYQQILGQGPKLLIQFQNNGVVDDSQLPKDRFSAERLKGVDSTLKIQPAKLEDSAVYLCASSPHLRGEQFFGPGTRLTVL.

The genes are TRBV27 and TRBJ1-4; D possibly corresponds to TRBD1 (6 bases). Germline V gene data show CDR1 as MNHEY and CDR2 as SMNVEV (reference sequence). The CDR3 totals 15 residues. Trimming cost V 10 bases and J 3 bases, with 18 bases left between them. The CDR3 region has the DNA TGTGCCACCAGAGGGAACGGACAGCCTAATGAAAAACTGTTTTTT. As protein: CATRGNGQPNEKLFF.

This clonotype has ten or more counts. The CDR3 is CASSPTGTMHEQFF. Here the CDR3 DNA reads TGTGCCAGCAGTCCCACCGGGACTATGCATGAGCAGTTCTTC. V gene TRBV12-3 or TRBV12-4 combines with J gene TRBJ2-1; 7 nucleotides match TRBD2. With V trimmed by 5 bases and J by 8 bases, 9 bases remained unmatched. The CDR3 has 14 amino acids.

By share, this clonotype ranks as medium-sized. The genes are TRBV20-1 and TRBJ1-1, with D maybe TRBD1 (6 bases). CDR1 is DFQATT and CDR2 is SNEGSKA in the germline V gene (reference sequence). This CDR3 region has 14 residues. V was clipped by 6 bases and J by 3 bases, with 17 bases between them. CDR3 DNA sequence: TGCAGTGCCTGCCCCAGGGGCGCGGACACTGAAGCTTTCTTT. This codes for CSACPRGADTEAFF.

V and J are TRBV2 and TRBJ2-7; D possibly matches TRBD1 or TRBD2 (5 bases each). Trimming pared 6 bases from V and 3 bases from J, leaving 12 bases between. The CDR3 has 13 residues. Germline loops: CDR1 SNHLY, CDR2 FYNNEI. CDR3 nucleotides: TGTGCCAGCAGGGGGGACGGGGTCTACGAGCAGTACTTC. Protein product: CASRGDGVYEQYF.

This clonotype was seen ten or more times. V and J are TRBV20-1 and TRBJ2-1; 8 bases line up with TRBD1. Germline assignment: CDR1 DFQATT and CDR2 SNEGSKA (reference sequence). This CDR3 contains 13 residues. V trimming: 6 bases; J trimming: 2 bases; junction bases outside the gene matches: 3. The CDR3 reads CSAPGGTYNEQFF. DNA of the CDR3: TGCAGTGCCCCAGGGGGCACCTACAATGAGCAGTTCTTC.

This clonotype has a count of ten or more. V is TRBV28 and J is TRBJ2-5, with unresolved D. Trimming left V 2 bases short and J 1 base short, with 5 bases between. This CDR3 region has 13 residues. The germline V gene has CDR1 MDHEN and CDR2 SYDVKM. CDR3 in amino acids: CASSLRIQETQYF. The CDR3 DNA is TGTGCCAGCAGTTTAAGGATCCAAGAGACCCAGTACTTC.

The V and J genes are TRBV20-1 and TRBJ2-5; TRBD2 matches 9 bases. The length of the CDR3 is 14 residues. Losses at the gene ends were 5 bases for V and 4 bases for J; bases not matched to a gene: 8. Germline assignment: CDR1 DFQATT and CDR2 SNEGSKA (reference sequence). Written as DNA, the CDR3 is TGCAGTGCTCCCGGTGGACTAGCGTCAGAGACCCAGTACTTC. Its translation is CSAPGGLASETQYF.

The table lists this clonotype with many counts. One end of the junction is discordant with germline, which a read error may explain. The CDR3 DNA follows: TGTGCCAGCAGCTTAGAGGGGGTATACACTGAGCAGTTCTTC. Protein: CASSLEGVYTEQFF. The chain combines TRBV7-2 with TRBJ2-1; D might be TRBD1 (6 bases). The CDR3 has 14 amino acids. Germline V gene lookup returns CDR1 SGHTA and CDR2 FQGNSA.

In this sample, this clonotype turned up a few times. The genes are TRBV12-3 or TRBV12-4 and TRBJ2-7, with TRBD1 matching over 7 bases. The CDR3 loop spans 13 amino acids. V lost 6 bases to trimming and J lost 7 bases; unmatched junction nucleotides: 9. CDR3 coding DNA: TGTGCCAGCAGGCGACAGGGAACGGGTGAGCAGTACTTC. Protein product: CASRRQGTGEQYF.

Relative to its sample, this clonotype is medium-sized. The chain links TRBV9 to TRBJ2-5, with TRBD1 matching over 9 bases. Germline loops: CDR1 SGDLS, CDR2 YYNGEE. J lost 2 bases, V lost 4 bases, and 9 bases had no gene match. The CDR3 runs 16 residues. CDR3 amino acids: CASSLRQGGTQETQYF. The CDR3 DNA is TGTGCCAGCAGCCTAAGACAGGGGGGGACACAAGAGACCCAGTACTTC.

This clonotype was seen repeatedly, ten times or more. This chain connects TRBV12-3 or TRBV12-4 to TRBJ2-7; either TRBD1 or TRBD2 may supply D (5 bases each). The CDR3 spans 15 residues. V lost 4 bases to trimming and J lost 2 bases, with 15 bases between them. The CDR3 DNA sequence: TGTGCCAGCAGTTACATCCGGGACGGCACCTACGAGCAGTACTTC. This codes for CASSYIRDGTYEQYF.

The rearrangement links TRBV30 to TRBJ1-2, with 12 bases lining up with TRBD1. Trimming removed 6 bases from V and 4 bases from J; junction bases left unmatched: 18. Germline loops: CDR1 GTSNPN, CDR2 SVGIG (reference sequence). The CDR3 covers 18 residues. As DNA, the CDR3 is TGTGCCTGCTGTCCTACCGGGACAGGGGGCCGTGAGAGCTATGGCTACACCTTC. Its protein product is CACCPTGTGGRESYGYTF.

This clonotype was seen more than once but under ten times. The rearrangement joins TRBV7-2 to TRBJ2-5, with a tentative D call TRBD2 (5 bases). V shed 2 bases and J shed 5 bases, with 9 bases lying between them. CDR1 and CDR2 (germline): SGHTA, FQGNSA. The CDR3 covers 13 residues. CDR3 DNA sequence: TGTGCCAGCAGCTTAATGCGGAGGGAGACCCAGTACTTC. Amino acid sequence: CASSLMRRETQYF.

This clonotype has at least ten counts. V is TRBV14 and J is TRBJ1-5; D is unclear. Germline assignment: CDR1 SGHDN and CDR2 FVKESK. The V and J ends lost 1 base and 0 bases respectively, with 10 bases between them. This CDR3 region has 16 residues. The CDR3 here is CASSQGGSYSNQPQHF. The DNA for the CDR3 is TGTGCCAGCAGCCAAGGAGGCTCTTATAGCAATCAGCCCCAGCATTTT.

The CDR3 is CASSQSTGDYGYTF. As DNA, the CDR3 is TGTGCCAGCAGCCAGTCAACAGGGGACTATGGCTACACCTTC. The rearrangement joins TRBV7-8 to TRBJ1-2; 7 bases are a match to TRBD1. Trimming cost V 5 bases and J 3 bases; bases outside gene matches: 6. Germline CDR1 reads SGHVS; CDR2 reads FQNEAQ. The CDR3 spans 14 residues.